This T cell receptor (beta chain) was documented in a study of T cell changes during pregnancy in multiple sclerosis (dated by TCRdb to the late 2010s). Notes on the research overall: Changes in the T cell repertoire over the course of pregnancy were examined in this study in women with multiple sclerosis.

Of note for this clone: What this receptor recognizes is not known. One base away there is no much larger clone; base qualities are not given.

The CDR3 sequence holds 15 residues, the cysteine and phenylalanine included. The CDR3 DNA has 45 bases and is translated from base 1. The germline V gene specifies MNHEY as CDR1 and SVGAGI as CDR2. The V end gives up 0 bases and the J end 9 bases, leaving 7 bases in the junction not matched to a gene. Libraries were built with the immunoSEQ multiplex PCR assay. The table was pulled from immuneACCESS by TCRdb, which kept in-frame rearrangements only. Such tables lose some clones; where checked, under half of the loss comes from unresolved V genes, and the rest has no known cause. The sample data list more than 90,000 clones, and roughly 90% of these were observed just once. The ten most abundant clones make up less than 2% of the sample.

Sample: peripheral blood, taken in the first trimester of pregnancy. The V and J segments used are TRBV6-5 and TRBJ2-1, with 8 central nucleotides matching TRBD2. The sequence was obtained from a female donor with multiple sclerosis, enrolled in a pregnancy study. The CDR3 region reads CASSYSRTGGTEQFF. The DNA reads as follows: TGTGCCAGCAGTTACTCTAGGACGGGAGGGACTGAGCAGTTCTTC.